What follows are 17 T cell receptor beta chains derived from one specimen sequenced in a study of technical replicates of blood from a handful of donors. Sequenced by immunoSEQ multiplex PCR; TCRdb stores in-frame clones only, minus some. The sample lists under 95,000 clones; roughly 90% were seen once. The sequencing sample was made of T cells isolated from PBMCs. The receptors derive from a human donor in good health.

CDR3 in amino acids: CASSPGTGYSGNTIYF. The CDR3 DNA is TGTGCCAGCAGCCCGGGGACAGGGTATTCTGGAAACACCATATATTTT. The V call is TRBV5-6, the J call TRBJ1-3, with 9 bases matching TRBD1. The J segment lost 1 base and the V segment lost 4 bases, leaving 6 bases of the junction unmatched. There are 16 residues in the CDR3. The V gene's germline CDR1 is SGHDT and CDR2 YYEEEE.

The rearrangement links TRBV4-3 to TRBJ2-4; TRBD2 matches at 10 bases. The CDR3 is made up of 20 amino acids. From germline, CDR1 is LGHNA and CDR2 YSLEER. J lost 7 bases, V lost 0 bases, and 18 bases had no gene match. The CDR3 DNA reads TGCGCCAGCAGCCAAGATGGGCCGGAGCGGGAGGGCCATGGACTGAACATTCAGTACTTC. Protein: CASSQDGPEREGHGLNIQYF.

This rearrangement joins TRBV11-2 to TRBJ2-5; perhaps TRBD2 as D (5 bases). The CDR3 covers 18 residues. The V gene lost 5 bases and the J gene lost 5 bases, with 27 bases spanning the gap. Germline assignment: CDR1 SGHAT and CDR2 FQNNGV. CDR3 DNA sequence: TGTGCCAGCAGCGGCCTTATGTGGTCGGGGTCTTGGGAGGAGACCCAGTACTTC. Translated, it gives CASSGLMWSGSWEETQYF. The entire variable domain, with the rest obtained from reference TRBV11-2 and TRBJ2-5, is as follows: EAGVAQSPRYKIIEKRQSVAFWCNPISGHATLYWYQQILGQGPKLLIQFQNNGVVDDSQLPKDRFSAERLKGVDSTLKIQPAKLEDSAVYLCASSGLMWSGSWEETQYFGPGTRLLVL.

This chain uses TRBV4-1 with TRBJ2-7, with D tentatively TRBD1 (6 bases). The CDR3 length is 13 residues. The ends were cut back, 8 bases at V and 4 bases at J, with 15 bases in the middle. Germline lookup yields CDR1 MGHRA and CDR2 YSYEKL. CDR3 nucleotide sequence: TGCGCCAGCTCTACGGGACACTCGTACGAGCAGTACTTC. Residues: CASSTGHSYEQYF.

The chain is built from TRBV28 and TRBJ2-7; D perhaps matches TRBD1 (6 bases). This CDR3 has 13 amino acids. Germline V lookup: CDR1 MDHEN, CDR2 SYDVKM. V was cut by 5 bases and J by 6 bases, with 14 bases left in between. CDR3 loop: CASSRVQGGEQYF. Written as DNA, the CDR3 is TGTGCCAGCAGTCGAGTACAGGGTGGCGAGCAGTACTTC.

This clone showed up just a few times. The chain has TRBV6-1 and TRBJ1-5; 8 bases fit TRBD1. CDR3 length: 14 residues. The germline V gene encodes CDR1 MNHNS and CDR2 SASEGT. The V gene end was trimmed by 6 bases and the J gene end by 6 bases; junction bases not matched to a gene: 7. The CDR3 coding sequence is TGTGCCAGCAGCACTGCAGGGGGCGGTCAGCCCCAGCATTTT. This translates into CASSTAGGGQPQHF.

The rearrangement uses TRBV6-1 and TRBJ2-7, with D possibly matching TRBD1 (5 bases). The CDR3 runs to 13 residues. The germline CDR1 and CDR2 sequences are MNHNS and SASEGT. V was trimmed by 5 bases and J by 2 bases, leaving 10 bases between them. The CDR3 bases are TGTGCCAGCAGTCCCAGGGTTACCTACGAGCAGTACTTC. This translates into CASSPRVTYEQYF.

The CDR3: CASSEAPGHYYEQYF. CDR3 DNA: TGTGCCAGCAGTGAAGCGCCGGGACACTACTACGAGCAGTACTTC. This chain joins TRBV2 and TRBJ2-7; TRBD1 is a possible D gene (6 bases). The CDR3 extends over 15 amino acids. Trimming pared 0 bases from V and 3 bases from J, leaving 12 bases between. Germline CDR1 reads SNHLY; CDR2 reads FYNNEI.

The chain joins TRBV5-1 to TRBJ2-1; 12 bases line up with TRBD2. This CDR3 is 15 amino acids long. Trimming cost V 0 bases and J 16 bases; bases outside gene matches: 11. The germline V gene encodes CDR1 SGHRS and CDR2 YFSETQ. The CDR3 protein is CASSLESLAGGPSFF. In DNA form, the CDR3 reads TGCGCCAGCAGCTTGGAGAGTCTAGCGGGAGGGCCTAGTTTCTTC.

The chain combines TRBV6-1 with TRBJ2-1, with D unresolved. The germline V and J ends were trimmed by 2 bases and 6 bases, with 14 bases remaining between them. CDR3 length: 15 residues. CDR1 and CDR2 (germline): MNHNS, SASEGT. The CDR3 loop reads CASSENQVVVNEQFF. As DNA, the CDR3 is TGTGCCAGCAGTGAAAACCAGGTTGTTGTCAATGAGCAGTTCTTC.

CDR3 amino acids: CAWARYRGTEAFF. For the CDR3, the DNA is TGTGCCTGGGCAAGATACAGGGGTACTGAAGCTTTCTTT. This chain links TRBV30 with TRBJ1-1; 7 nucleotides align to TRBD1. CDR1 and CDR2 from the germline V gene are GTSNPN and SVGIG (reference sequence). The length of the CDR3 is 13 residues. The trim removed 5 bases at V and 5 bases at J, leaving 8 bases unmatched.

The J gene is TRBJ1-4, the V gene TRBV10-3; the D is unclear. V shed 4 bases and J shed 0 bases, with 18 bases lying between them. The CDR3 contains 18 residues. Germline values: CDR1 ENHRY, CDR2 SYGVKD. For the CDR3, the DNA is TGTGCCATCAGTGCAGCAAGCGGAATGATACCAACTAATGAAAAACTGTTTTTT. Its protein product is CAISAASGMIPTNEKLFF.

The chain has TRBV5-1 and TRBJ2-7, with D possibly TRBD1 on 6 matching bases. Trimming took 0 bases from V and 3 from J, leaving 10 bases between them. The CDR3 spans 14 residues. Germline CDR1 reads SGHRS; CDR2 reads YFSETQ. The CDR3 DNA reads as TGCGCCAGCAGCTTGGAAGGGGGTCTCTACGAGCAGTACTTC. This sequence encodes CASSLEGGLYEQYF. Drawing the rest from reference TRBV5-1 and TRBJ2-7, the complete variable domain is KAGVTQTPRYLIKTRGQQVTLSCSPISGHRSVSWYQQTPGQGLQFLFEYFSETQRNKGNFPGRFSGRQFSNSRSEMNVSTLELGDSALYLCASSLEGGLYEQYFGPGTRLTVT.

This sequence joins TRBV2 and TRBJ2-1; TRBD2 matches at 7 bases. V was pared by 8 bases and J by 4 bases, with 5 bases of the junction left unmatched. Germline lookup yields CDR1 SNHLY and CDR2 FYNNEI. The CDR3 spans 13 residues. CDR3 nucleotides: TGTGCCAGCTGGGGGGAGGGGTACAATGAGCAGTTCTTC. Protein product: CASWGEGYNEQFF.

The CDR3: CASTRGQYTEAFF. CDR3 sequence (DNA): TGTGCCAGCACCAGAGGACAGTACACTGAAGCTTTCTTT. The rearrangement links TRBV6-5 to TRBJ1-1; the D gene is possibly TRBD1 (6 bases). With 7 bases removed from V and 3 bases from J, the gap between germline ends came to 12 bases. CDR1 and CDR2 from the germline V gene are MNHEY and SVGAGI. CDR3 length: 13 amino acids.

The chain is built from TRBV9 and TRBJ2-4, with a possible D match to TRBD1 (6 bases). The CDR3 is made up of 16 amino acids. V was clipped by 4 bases and J by 0 bases, with 14 bases between them. Germline V gene lookup returns CDR1 SGDLS and CDR2 YYNGEE. As DNA, the CDR3 is TGTGCCAGCAGCCCAAGGGACACTCTAGCCAAAAACATTCAGTACTTC. Amino acid sequence: CASSPRDTLAKNIQYF.

This clone appeared a few times. The chain links TRBV5-4 to TRBJ2-2, with 8 positions matching TRBD2. The germline CDR1 and CDR2 sequences are SGHNT and YYREEE (reference sequence). CDR3 length: 15 residues. V shed 2 bases and J 4 bases; nucleotides not matched to a gene: 4. Here the CDR3 reads CASSLAGEITGELFF. The CDR3 bases are TGTGCCAGCAGCTTAGCGGGAGAGATCACCGGGGAGCTGTTTTTT.